This record concerns one T cell receptor beta chain sequence. The antigen is not known. The data were taken from a study of shared clonotypes between healthy human individuals. Study results and limitations: Despite large depth, rarefaction showed incomplete sorted-subset sequencing. Approximately 5.4% of naive CD4 clonotypes were common to a handful of donors.

HIV-negative, healthy adults without recent acute infections or vaccinations were the donors. Sorted-subset replicate PCR reactions contained roughly 190 ng DNA, corresponding to some 28,000 T cell genomes. The assay was immunoSEQ multiplex PCR, and TCRdb's table has in-frame clones only and misses some. The table includes approximately 2.1 million clones, roughly 93% detected once. The CDR3 loop spans 13 amino acids. V lost 6 bases and J 2 bases, leaving 6 bases between the germline ends. CDR1 is SGHRS and CDR2 is YFSETQ in the germline V gene. Sequenced input: naive CD4+ T cells from PBMCs. The subset denotes: CD45RA+ positively selected. The source of this sequence is a man younger than 35 in good health. Some clones in this sample may be carry-over from other donors' samples. The genes are TRBV5-1 and TRBJ2-6; D is unresolved. CDR3 region: CASMPTGANVLTF. The CDR3 bases are TGCGCCAGCATGCCTACTGGGGCCAACGTCCTGACTTTC. The complete variable domain, with remaining parts taken from reference TRBV5-1 and TRBJ2-6, reads KAGVTQTPRYLIKTRGQQVTLSCSPISGHRSVSWYQQTPGQGLQFLFEYFSETQRNKGNFPGRFSGRQFSNSRSEMNVSTLELGDSALYLCASMPTGANVLTFGAGSRLTVL.